The clone carrying this T cell receptor (beta chain) was observed once. Time point given: peripheral blood 6 weeks after treatment start. Patients had urothelial carcinoma that was locally advanced or metastatic. Anywhere from 1 to 8 samples came from each patient, spanning pretreatment and on-treatment. These data belong to a study of PD-L1 blockade in urothelial cancer. Study-level information: Atezolizumab at 1,200 mg intravenously every 3 weeks was started by patients in the mid-2010s. Patients previously received 0 to 3 chemotherapy regimens.

Clones were read by immunoSEQ multiplex PCR, and TCRdb kept only the in-frame ones, dropping some. The sample has about 91,000 clones, approximately 87% seen once. Trimming took 0 bases from V and 4 from J; bases not matched to a gene: 8. The CDR3 totals 16 residues. Per germline, CDR1 LGHNA and CDR2 YSLEER. V and J are TRBV4-3 and TRBJ2-7, with TRBD2 matching 8 bases. The sequenced sample was PBMCs, obtained around atezolizumab (anti-PD-L1) treatment. The clonotype originates from a man between 65 and 85 years old with urothelial cancer. In nucleotides, the CDR3 is TGCGCCAGCAGCCAAGACCCGGGACTAGTACGTTACGAGCAGTACTTC. As protein: CASSQDPGLVRYEQYF.